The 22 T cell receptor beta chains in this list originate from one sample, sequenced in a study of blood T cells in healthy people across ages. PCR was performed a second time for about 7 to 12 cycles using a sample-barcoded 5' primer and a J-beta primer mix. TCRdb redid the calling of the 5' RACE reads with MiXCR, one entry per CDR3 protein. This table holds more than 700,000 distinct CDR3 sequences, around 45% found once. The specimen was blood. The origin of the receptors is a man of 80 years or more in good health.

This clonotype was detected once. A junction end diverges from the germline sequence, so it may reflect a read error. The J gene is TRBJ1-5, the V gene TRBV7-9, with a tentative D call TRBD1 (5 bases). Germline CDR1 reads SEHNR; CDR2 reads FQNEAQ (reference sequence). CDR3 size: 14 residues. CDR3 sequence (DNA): TGTGCCGGCAGCTTTAGGGGTAGCAATCAGCCCCAGCATTTT. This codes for CAGSFRGSNQPQHF.

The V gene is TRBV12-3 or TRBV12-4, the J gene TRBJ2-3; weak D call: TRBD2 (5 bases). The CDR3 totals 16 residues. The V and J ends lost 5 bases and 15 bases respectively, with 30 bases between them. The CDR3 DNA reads TGTGCCAGCAGTGCCGAGACCAGCGTGAGGGCAGATGCGGAATATTTT. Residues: CASSAETSVRADAEYF.

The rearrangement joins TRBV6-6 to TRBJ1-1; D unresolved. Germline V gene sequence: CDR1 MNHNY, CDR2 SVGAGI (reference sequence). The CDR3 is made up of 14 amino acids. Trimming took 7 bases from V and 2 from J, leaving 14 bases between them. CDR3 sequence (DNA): TGTGCCAGCACCAACACAGAACTAAACACTGAAGCTTTCTTT. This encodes CASTNTELNTEAFF.

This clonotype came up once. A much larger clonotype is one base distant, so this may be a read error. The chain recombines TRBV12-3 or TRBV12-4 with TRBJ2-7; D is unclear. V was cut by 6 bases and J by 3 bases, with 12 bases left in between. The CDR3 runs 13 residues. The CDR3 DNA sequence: TGTGCCAGCAGAAAGACTCGCGACTACGAGCAGTACTTC. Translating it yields CASRKTRDYEQYF.

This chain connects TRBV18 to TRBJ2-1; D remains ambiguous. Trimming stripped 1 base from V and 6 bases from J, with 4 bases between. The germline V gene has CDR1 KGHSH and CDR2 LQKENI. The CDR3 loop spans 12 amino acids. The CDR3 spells CASSPQSNEQFF. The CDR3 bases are TGTGCCAGCTCACCACAGAGCAATGAGCAGTTCTTC.

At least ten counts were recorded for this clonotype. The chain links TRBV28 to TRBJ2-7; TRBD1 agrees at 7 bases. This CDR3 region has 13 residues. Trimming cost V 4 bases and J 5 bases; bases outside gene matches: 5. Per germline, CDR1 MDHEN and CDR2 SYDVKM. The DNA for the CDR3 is TGTGCCAGCAGTTGGACAGGCCGCGACGAGCAGTACTTC. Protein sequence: CASSWTGRDEQYF.

In DNA form, the CDR3 reads TGTGCCAGCAGTTTAAACCCTCGGATGAGCTCCTACAATGAGCAGTACTTC. This gives the protein CASSLNPRMSSYNEQYF. The chain combines TRBV12-3 or TRBV12-4 with TRBJ2-1, with D hard to call. Near its end, the DNA agrees better with TRBJ2-7, so the J call may be wrong. This CDR3 is 17 amino acids long.

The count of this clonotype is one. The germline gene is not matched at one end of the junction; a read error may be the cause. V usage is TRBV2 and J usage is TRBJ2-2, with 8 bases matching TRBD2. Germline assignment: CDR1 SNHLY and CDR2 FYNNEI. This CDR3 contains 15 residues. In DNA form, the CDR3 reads TGTGCCAGCACCATTAGCGGGGTAAACACCGGGGAGCAGTTTTTT. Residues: CASTISGVNTGEQFF.

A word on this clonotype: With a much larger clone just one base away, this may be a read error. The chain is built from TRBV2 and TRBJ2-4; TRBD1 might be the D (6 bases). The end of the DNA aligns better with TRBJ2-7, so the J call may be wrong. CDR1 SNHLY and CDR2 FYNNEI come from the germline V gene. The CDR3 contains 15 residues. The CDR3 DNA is TGTGCCAGCAGACTGCAGGGGACAATTAACTACGAGCAGTACTTC. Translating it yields CASRLQGTINYEQYF.

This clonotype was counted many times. CDR3 loop: CSVDGASGSGSSYEQYF. Written as DNA, the CDR3 is TGCAGCGTTGATGGGGCTAGCGGGAGTGGGAGCTCCTACGAGCAGTACTTC. The J gene is TRBJ2-7, the V gene TRBV29-1, with 10 bases aligning to TRBD2. There are 17 residues in the CDR3. Trimming cost V 3 bases and J 0 bases; bases outside gene matches: 11. The V gene's germline CDR1 is SQVTM and CDR2 ANQGSEA.

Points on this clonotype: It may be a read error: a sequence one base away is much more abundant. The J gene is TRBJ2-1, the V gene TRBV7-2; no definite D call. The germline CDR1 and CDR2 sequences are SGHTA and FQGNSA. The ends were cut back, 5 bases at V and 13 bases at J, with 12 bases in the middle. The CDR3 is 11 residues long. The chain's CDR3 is CASSPAETQFF. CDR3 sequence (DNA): TGTGCCAGCAGCCCGGCAGAGACCCAGTTCTTC. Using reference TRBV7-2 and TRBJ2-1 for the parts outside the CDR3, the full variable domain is GAGVSQSPSNKVTEKGKDVELRCDPISGHTALYWYRQSLGQGLEFLIYFQGNSAPDKSGLPSDRFSAERTGGSVSTLTIQRTQQEDSAVYLCASSPAETQFFGPGTRLTVL.

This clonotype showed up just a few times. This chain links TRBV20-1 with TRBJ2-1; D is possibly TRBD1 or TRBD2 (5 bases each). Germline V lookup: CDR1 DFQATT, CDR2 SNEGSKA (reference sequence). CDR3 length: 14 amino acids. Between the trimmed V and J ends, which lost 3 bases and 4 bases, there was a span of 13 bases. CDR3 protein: CSASLEWGYNEQFF. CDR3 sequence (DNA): TGCAGTGCTAGTTTGGAGTGGGGGTACAATGAGCAGTTCTTC.

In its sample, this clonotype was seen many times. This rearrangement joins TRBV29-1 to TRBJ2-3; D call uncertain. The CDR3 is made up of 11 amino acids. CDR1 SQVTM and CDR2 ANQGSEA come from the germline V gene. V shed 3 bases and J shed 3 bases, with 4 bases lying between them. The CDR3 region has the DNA TGCAGCGTTGAGTGGACAGATACGCAGTATTTT. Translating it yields CSVEWTDTQYF.

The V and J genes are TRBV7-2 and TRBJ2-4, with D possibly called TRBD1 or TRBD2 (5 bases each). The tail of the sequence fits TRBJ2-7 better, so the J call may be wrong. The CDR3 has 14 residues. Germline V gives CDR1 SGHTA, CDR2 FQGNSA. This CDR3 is CASSPGRLAYEQYF. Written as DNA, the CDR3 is TGTGCCAGCAGCCCGGGACGCCTGGCCTACGAGCAGTACTTC.

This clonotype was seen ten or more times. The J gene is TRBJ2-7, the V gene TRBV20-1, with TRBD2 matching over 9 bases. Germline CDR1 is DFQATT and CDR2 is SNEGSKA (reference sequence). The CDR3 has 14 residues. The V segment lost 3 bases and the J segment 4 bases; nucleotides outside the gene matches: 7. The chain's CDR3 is CSARPPSGDYEQYF. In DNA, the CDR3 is TGCAGTGCTAGGCCTCCTAGCGGGGATTACGAGCAGTACTTC.

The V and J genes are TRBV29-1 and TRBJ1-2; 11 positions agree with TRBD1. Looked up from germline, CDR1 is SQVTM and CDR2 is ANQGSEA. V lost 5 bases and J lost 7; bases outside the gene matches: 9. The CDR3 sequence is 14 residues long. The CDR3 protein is CSVSRTGGAGGYTF. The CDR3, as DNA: TGCAGCGTTTCCCGGACAGGGGGCGCGGGTGGCTACACCTTC.

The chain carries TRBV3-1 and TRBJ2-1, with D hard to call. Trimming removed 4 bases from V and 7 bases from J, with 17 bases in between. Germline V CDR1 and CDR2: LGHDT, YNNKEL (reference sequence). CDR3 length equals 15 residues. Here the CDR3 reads CASSPPSAANNEQFF. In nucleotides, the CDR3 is TGTGCCAGCAGCCCCCCAAGCGCGGCCAATAATGAGCAGTTCTTC.

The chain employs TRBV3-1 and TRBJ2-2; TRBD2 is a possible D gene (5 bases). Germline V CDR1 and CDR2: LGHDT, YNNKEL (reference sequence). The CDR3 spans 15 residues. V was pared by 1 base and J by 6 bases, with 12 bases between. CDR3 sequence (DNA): TGTGCCAGCAGCCAAGGTGCTAGCCGTCCCGGGGAGCTGTTTTTT. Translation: CASSQGASRPGELFF.

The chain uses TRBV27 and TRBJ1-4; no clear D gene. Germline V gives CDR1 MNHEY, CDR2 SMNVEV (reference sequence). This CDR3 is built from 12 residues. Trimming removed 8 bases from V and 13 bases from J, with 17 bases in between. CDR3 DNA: TGTGCCAGCTGGGCAGCGGACCTAGGACTGTTTTTT. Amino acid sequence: CASWAADLGLFF.

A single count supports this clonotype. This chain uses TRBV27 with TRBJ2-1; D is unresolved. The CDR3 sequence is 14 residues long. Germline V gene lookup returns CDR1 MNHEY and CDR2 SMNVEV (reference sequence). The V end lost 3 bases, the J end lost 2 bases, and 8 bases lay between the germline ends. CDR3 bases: TGTGCCAGCAGTTTGGCTGTCACCTACAATGAGCAGTTCTTC. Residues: CASSLAVTYNEQFF.

As DNA, the CDR3 is TGTGCCAGCAGTCCGGGACTAGGGGGTATCGAGCAGTACTTC. It specifies CASSPGLGGIEQYF. This chain joins TRBV12-3 or TRBV12-4 and TRBJ2-5; 8 bases match TRBD2. The better agreement between TRBJ2-7 and the DNA end casts doubt on the J call. The CDR3 extends over 14 amino acids.

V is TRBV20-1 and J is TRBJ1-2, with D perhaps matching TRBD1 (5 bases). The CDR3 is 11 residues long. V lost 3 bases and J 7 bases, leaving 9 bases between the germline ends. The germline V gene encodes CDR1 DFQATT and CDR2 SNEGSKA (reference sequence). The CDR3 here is CSASAGSGYTF. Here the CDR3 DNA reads TGCAGTGCTAGTGCAGGGAGTGGCTACACCTTC.